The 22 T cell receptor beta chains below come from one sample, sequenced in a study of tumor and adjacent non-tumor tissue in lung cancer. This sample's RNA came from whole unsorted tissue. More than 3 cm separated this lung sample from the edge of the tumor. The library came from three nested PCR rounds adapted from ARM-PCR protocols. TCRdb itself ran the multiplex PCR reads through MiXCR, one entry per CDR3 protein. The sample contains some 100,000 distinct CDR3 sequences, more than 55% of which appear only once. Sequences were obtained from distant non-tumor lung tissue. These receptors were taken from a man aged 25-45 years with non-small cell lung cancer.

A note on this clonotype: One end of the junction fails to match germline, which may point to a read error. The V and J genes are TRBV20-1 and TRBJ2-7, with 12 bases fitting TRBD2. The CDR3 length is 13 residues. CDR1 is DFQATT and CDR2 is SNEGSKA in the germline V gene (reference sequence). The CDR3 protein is CCVRLAGAWERYF. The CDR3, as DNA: TGCTGTGTGAGACTAGCGGGAGCATGGGAGCGGTACTTC.

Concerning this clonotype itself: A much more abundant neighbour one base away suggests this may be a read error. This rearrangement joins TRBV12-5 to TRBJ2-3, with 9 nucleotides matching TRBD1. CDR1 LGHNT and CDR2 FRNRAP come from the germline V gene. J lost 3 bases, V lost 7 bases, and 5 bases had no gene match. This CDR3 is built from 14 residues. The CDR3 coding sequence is TGTGCTAGTGATCTAGGGACAGGGACAGATACGCAGTATTTT. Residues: CASDLGTGTDTQYF. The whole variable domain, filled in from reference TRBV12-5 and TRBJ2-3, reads DARVTQTPRHKVTEMGQEVTMRCQPILGHNTVFWYRQTMMQGLELLAYFRNRAPLDDSGMPKDRFSAEMPDATLATLKIQPSEPRDSAVYFCASDLGTGTDTQYFGPGTRLTVL.

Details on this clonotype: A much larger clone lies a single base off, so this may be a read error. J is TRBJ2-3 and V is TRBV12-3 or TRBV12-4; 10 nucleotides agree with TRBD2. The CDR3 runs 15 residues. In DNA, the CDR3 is TGTACCACCACTTCTAGCGGGAGAGGTACAGATACGCAGTATTTT. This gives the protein CTTTSSGRGTDTQYF.

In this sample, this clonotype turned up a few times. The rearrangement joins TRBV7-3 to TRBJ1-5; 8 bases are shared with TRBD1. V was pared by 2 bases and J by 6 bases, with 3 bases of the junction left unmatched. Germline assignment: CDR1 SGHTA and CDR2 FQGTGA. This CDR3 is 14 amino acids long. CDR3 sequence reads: CASSLFQGAQPQHF. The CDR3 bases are TGTGCCAGCAGCTTATTTCAGGGGGCTCAGCCCCAGCATTTT.

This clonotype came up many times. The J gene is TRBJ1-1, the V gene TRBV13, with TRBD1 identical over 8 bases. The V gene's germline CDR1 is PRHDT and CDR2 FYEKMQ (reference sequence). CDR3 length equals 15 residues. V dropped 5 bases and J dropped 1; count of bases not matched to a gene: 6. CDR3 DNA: TGTGCCAGCAGCACGCGACAGGGGACGAACACTGAAGCTTTCTTT. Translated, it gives CASSTRQGTNTEAFF.

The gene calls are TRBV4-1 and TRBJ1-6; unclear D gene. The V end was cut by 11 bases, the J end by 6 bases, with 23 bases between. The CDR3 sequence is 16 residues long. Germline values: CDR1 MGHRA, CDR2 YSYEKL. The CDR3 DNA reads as TGCGCCTGCGGCCAAGGAGTAAATCGCCCTAATTCACCCCTCCACTTT. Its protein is CACGQGVNRPNSPLHF.

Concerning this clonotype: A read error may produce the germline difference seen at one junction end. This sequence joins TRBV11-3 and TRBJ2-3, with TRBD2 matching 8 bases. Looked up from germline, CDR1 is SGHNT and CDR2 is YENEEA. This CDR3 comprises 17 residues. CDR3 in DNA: TGTGACAGCAGCCGGGCTTACAGCGGGGGCGGCATAGATACGCAGTATTTT. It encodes CDSSRAYSGGGIDTQYF.

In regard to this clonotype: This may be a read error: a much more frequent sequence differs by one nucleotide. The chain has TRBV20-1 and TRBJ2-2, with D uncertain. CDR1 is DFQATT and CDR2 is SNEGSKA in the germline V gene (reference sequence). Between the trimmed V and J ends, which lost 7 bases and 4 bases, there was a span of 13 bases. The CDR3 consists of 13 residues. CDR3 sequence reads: CSVSGSFTGELFF. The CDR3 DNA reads TGCAGTGTGTCAGGAAGTTTCACCGGGGAGCTGTTTTTT.

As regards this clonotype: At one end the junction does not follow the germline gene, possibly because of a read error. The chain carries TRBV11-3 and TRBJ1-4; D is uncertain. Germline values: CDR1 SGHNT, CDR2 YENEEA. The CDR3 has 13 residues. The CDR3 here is CASNLVSGEKLFF. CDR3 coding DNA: TGTGCTAGCAACTTGGTGTCCGGTGAAAAACTGTTTTTT.

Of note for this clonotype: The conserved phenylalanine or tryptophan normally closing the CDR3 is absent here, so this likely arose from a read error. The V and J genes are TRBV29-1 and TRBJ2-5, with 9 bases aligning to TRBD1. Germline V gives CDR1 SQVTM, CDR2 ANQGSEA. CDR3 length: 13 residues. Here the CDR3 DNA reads TGCATCGTCGTAACAGGGGGCCGAAAGACCCAGTACATC. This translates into CIVVTGGRKTQYI.

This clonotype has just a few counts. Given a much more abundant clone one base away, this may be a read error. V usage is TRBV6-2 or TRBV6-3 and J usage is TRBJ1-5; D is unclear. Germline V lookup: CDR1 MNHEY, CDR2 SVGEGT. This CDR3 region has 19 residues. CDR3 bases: TGTGCCAGCAGTTACTCGAGTCGGCAGAGGGCAGGCGTCAATCAGCCCCATCATTTT. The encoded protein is CASSYSSRQRAGVNQPHHF.

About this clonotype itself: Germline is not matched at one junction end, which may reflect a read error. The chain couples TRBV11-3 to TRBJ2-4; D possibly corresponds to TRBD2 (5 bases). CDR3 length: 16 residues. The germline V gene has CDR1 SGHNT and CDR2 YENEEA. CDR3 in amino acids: CASSRTSGVTKNTQYF. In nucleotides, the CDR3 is TGTGCCAGCAGCAGAACTAGTGGGGTGACCAAAAACACTCAGTACTTC.

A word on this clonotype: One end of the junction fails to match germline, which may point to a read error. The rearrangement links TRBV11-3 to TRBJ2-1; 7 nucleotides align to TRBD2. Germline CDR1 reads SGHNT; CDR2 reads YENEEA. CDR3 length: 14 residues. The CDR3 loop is CANSLGWGGDEQFF. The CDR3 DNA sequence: TGTGCCAACAGCTTAGGGTGGGGGGGAGATGAGCAGTTCTTC. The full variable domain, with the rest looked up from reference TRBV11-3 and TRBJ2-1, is EAGVVQSPRYKIIEKKQPVAFWCNPISGHNTLYWYLQNLGQGPELLIRYENEEAVDDSQLPKDRFSAERLKGVDSTLKIQPAELGDSAVYLCANSLGWGGDEQFFGPGTRLTVL.

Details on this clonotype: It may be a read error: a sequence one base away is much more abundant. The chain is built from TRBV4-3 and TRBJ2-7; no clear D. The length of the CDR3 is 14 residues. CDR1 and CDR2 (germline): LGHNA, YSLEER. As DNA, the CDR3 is TGCGCCAGCAGCCAAGAGCCGACAACCTACGGGCAGTACTTC. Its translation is CASSQEPTTYGQYF.

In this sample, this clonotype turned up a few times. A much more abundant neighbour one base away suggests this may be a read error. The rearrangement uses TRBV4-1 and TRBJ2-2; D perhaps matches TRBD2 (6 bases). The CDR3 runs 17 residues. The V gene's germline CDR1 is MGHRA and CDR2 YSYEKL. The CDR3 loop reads CASGQDLPSVSTGELFF. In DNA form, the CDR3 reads TGCGCCAGCGGCCAAGATCTACCTAGCGTTAGTACCGGGGAGCTGTTTTTT.

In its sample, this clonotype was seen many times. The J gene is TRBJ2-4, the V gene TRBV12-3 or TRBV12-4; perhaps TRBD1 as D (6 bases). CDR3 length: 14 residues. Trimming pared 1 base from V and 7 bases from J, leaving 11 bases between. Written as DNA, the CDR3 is TGTGCCAGCAGTTTAGACAGGGTTGGCAACATTCAGTACTTC. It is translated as CASSLDRVGNIQYF.

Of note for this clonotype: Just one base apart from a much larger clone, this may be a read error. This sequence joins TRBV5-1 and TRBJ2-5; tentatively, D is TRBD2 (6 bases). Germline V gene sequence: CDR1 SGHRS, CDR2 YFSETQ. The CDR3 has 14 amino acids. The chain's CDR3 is CTSSAGRPEETQYF. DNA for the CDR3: TGCACCAGCAGCGCGGGACGACCAGAAGAGACCCAGTACTTC.

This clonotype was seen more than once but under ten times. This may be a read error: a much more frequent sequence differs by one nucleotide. In nucleotides, the CDR3 is TGTGCCAACAGCCAAGATCAAAGAGATACGCAGTATTTT. Protein product: CANSQDQRDTQYF. The J gene is TRBJ2-3, the V gene TRBV4-2; D is uncertain. The CDR3 loop spans 13 amino acids. Germline values: CDR1 LGHNA, CDR2 YNFKEQ.

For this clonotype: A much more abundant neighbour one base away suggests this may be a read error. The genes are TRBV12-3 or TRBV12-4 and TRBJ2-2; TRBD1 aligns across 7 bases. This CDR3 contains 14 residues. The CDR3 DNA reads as TGTCCCAGCAGTGACAGGGCCGGCACCGGGGAGCTGTTTTTT. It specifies CPSSDRAGTGELFF.

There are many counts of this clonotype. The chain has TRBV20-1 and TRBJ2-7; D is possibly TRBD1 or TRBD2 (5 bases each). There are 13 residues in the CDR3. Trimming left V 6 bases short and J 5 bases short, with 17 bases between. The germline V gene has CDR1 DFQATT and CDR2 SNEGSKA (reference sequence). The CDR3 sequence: CSARHGGFNEQYF. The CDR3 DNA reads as TGCAGTGCACGTCATGGGGGTTTTAACGAGCAGTACTTC.

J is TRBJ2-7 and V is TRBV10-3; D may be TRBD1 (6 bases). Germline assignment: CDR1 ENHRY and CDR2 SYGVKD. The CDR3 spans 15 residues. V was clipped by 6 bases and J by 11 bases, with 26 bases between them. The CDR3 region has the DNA TGTGCCATCAGCATAGACAGGATCCGCTCCTACGAAGAGTACTTC. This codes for CAISIDRIRSYEEYF.

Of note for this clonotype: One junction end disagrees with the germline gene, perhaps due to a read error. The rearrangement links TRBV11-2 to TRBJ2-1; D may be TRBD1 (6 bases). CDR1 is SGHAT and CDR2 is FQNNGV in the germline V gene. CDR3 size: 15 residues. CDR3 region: CASSPLTGHHNEQFF. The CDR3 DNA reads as TGTGCCAGCAGCCCCCTGACAGGCCACCACAATGAGCAGTTTTTC.